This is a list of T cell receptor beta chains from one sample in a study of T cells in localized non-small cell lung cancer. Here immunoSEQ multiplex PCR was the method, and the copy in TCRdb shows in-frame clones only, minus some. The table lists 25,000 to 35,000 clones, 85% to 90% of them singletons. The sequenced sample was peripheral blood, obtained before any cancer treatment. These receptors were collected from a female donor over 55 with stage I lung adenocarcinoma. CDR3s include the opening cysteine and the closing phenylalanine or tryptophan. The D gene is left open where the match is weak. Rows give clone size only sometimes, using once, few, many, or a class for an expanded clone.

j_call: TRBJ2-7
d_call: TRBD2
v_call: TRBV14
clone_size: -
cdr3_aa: CASSRTRTSGYEQYF
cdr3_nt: TGTGCCAGCAGCCGCACCCGGACTAGCGGCTACGAGCAGTACTTC

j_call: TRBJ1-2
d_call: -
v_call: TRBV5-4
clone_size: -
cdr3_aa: CASSLSAGFNYGYTF
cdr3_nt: TGTGCCAGCAGCTTGTCGGCGGGCTTTAACTATGGCTACACCTTC

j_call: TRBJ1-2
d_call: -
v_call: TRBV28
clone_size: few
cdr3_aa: CASSLWEQPGGYTF
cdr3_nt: TGTGCCAGCAGTTTATGGGAACAGCCGGGAGGCTACACCTTC

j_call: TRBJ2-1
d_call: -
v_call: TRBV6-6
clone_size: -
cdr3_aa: CASSPPGANEQFF
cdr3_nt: TGTGCCAGCAGCCCCCCGGGTGCGAATGAGCAGTTCTTC

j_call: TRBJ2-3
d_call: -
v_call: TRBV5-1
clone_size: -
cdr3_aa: CASSLSASMTDTQYF
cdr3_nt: TGCGCCAGCAGCTTGTCAGCGAGCATGACAGATACGCAGTATTTT

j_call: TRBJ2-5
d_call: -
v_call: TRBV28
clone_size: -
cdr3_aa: CASSQRNQETQYF
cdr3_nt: TGTGCCAGCAGCCAGCGGAACCAAGAGACCCAGTACTTC

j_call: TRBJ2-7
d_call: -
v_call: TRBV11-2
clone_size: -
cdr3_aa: CASSAGGTGEEQYF
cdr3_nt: TGTGCCAGCAGCGCCGGTGGAACAGGTGAAGAGCAGTACTTC

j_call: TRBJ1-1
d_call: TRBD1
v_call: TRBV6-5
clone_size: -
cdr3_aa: CASSYGGQGGTEAFF
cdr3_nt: TGTGCCAGCAGTTACGGGGGACAGGGGGGCACTGAAGCTTTCTTT

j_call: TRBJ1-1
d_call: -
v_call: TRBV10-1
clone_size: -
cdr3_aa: CASSDRRDTEAFF
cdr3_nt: TGCGCCAGCAGTGATCGAAGGGATACTGAAGCTTTCTTT

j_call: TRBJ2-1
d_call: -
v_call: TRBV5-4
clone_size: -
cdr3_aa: CASSLTGALGNEQFF
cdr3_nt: TGTGCCAGCAGCTTGACGGGGGCGCTGGGCAATGAGCAGTTCTTC

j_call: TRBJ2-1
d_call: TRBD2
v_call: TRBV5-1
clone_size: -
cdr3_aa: CASSSGSTYNEQFF
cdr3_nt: TGCGCCAGCAGTAGCGGGTCGACCTACAATGAGCAGTTCTTC

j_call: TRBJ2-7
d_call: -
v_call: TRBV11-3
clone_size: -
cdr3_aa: CASSLDYDGAPQYF
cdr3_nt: TGTGCCAGCAGCTTAGATTATGATGGGGCCCCCCAGTACTTC

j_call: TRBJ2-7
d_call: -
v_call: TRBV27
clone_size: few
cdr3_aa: CASSLSKGGYEQYF
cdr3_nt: TGTGCCAGCAGTTTAAGTAAAGGGGGCTACGAGCAGTACTTC

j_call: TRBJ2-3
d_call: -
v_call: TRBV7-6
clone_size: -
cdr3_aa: CASGRERHTDTQYF
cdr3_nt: TGTGCCAGCGGTCGGGAGCGCCACACAGATACGCAGTATTTT